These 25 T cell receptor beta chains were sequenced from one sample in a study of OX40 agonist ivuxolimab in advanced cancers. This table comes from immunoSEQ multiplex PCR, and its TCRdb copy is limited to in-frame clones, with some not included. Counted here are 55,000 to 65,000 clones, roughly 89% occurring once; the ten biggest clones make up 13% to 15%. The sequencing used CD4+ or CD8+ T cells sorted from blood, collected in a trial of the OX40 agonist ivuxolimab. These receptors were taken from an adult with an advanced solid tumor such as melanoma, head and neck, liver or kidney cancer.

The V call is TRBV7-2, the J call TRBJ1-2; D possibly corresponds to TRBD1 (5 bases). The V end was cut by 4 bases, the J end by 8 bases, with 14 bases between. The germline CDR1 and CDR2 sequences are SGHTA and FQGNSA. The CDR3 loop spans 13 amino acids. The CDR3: CASSSTQAGGYTF. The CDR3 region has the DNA TGTGCCAGCAGCTCGACTCAAGCAGGGGGCTACACCTTC.

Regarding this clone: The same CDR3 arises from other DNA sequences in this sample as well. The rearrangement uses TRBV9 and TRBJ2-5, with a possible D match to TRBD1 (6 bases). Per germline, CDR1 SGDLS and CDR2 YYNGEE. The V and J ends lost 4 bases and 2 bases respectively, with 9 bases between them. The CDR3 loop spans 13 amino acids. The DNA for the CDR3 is TGTGCCAGCAGCACAGGACAGCAAGAGACCCAGTACTTC. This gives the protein CASSTGQQETQYF.

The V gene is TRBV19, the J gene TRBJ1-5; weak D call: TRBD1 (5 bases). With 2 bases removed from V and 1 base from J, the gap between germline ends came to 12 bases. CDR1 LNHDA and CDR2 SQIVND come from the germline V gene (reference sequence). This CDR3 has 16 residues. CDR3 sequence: CASSIQGITSNQPQHF. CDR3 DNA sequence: TGTGCCAGTAGTATACAGGGAATTACGAGCAATCAGCCCCAGCATTTT.

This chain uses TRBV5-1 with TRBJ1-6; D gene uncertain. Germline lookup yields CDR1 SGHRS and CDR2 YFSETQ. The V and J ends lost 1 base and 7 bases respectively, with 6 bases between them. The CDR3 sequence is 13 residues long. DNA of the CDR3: TGCGCCAGCAGCTTGACTAAGAATTCACCCCTCCACTTT. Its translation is CASSLTKNSPLHF.

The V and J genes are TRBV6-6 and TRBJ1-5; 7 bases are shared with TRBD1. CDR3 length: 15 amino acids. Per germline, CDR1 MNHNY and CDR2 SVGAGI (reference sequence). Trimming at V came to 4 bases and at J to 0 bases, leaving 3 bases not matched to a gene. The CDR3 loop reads CASSLGQLSNQPQHF. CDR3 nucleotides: TGTGCCAGCAGTTTGGGACAGCTTAGCAATCAGCCCCAGCATTTT.

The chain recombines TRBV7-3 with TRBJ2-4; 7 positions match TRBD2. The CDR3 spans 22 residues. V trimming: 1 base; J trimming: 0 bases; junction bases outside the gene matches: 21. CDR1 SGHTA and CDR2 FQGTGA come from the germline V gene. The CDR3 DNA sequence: TGTGCCAGCAGCTTAATGGTCGGGAAATTCGAGGTAGGGAGGGTAGCCAAAAACATTCAGTACTTC. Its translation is CASSLMVGKFEVGRVAKNIQYF.

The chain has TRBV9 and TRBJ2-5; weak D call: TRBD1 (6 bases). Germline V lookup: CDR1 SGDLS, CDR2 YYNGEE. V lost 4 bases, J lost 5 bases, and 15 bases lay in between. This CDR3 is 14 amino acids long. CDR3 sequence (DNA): TGTGCCAGCAGCCCCAGGGGAGTAGGGGAGACCCAGTACTTC. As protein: CASSPRGVGETQYF.

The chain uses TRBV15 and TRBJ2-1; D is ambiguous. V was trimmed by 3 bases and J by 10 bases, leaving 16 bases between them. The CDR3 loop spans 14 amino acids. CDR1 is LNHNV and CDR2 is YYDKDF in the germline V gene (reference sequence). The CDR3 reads CATSSDGTIREQFF. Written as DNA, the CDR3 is TGTGCCACCAGCAGCGACGGTACAATCCGGGAGCAGTTCTTC.

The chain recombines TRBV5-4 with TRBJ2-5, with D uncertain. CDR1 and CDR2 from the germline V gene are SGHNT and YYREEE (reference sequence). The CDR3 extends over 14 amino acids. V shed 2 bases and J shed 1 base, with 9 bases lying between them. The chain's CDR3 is CASSFHSRQETQYF. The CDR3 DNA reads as TGTGCCAGCAGCTTTCATTCCCGCCAAGAGACCCAGTACTTC.

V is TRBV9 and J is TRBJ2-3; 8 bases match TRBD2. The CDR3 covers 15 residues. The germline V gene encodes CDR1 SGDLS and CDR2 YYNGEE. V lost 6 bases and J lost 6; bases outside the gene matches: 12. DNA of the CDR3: TGTGCCAGCACCCGAGTCCCTAGCGGGTCCGATACGCAGTATTTT. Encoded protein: CASTRVPSGSDTQYF. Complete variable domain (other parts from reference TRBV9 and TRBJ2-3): DSGVTQTPKHLITATGQRVTLRCSPRSGDLSVYWYQQSLDQGLQFLIQYYNGEERAKGNILERFSAQQFPDLHSELNLSSLELGDSALYFCASTRVPSGSDTQYFGPGTRLTVL.

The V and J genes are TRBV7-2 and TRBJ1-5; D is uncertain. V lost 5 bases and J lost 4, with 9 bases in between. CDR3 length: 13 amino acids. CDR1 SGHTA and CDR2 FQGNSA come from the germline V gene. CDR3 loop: CASSPQENQPQHF. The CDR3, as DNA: TGTGCCAGCAGCCCCCAGGAGAATCAGCCCCAGCATTTT.

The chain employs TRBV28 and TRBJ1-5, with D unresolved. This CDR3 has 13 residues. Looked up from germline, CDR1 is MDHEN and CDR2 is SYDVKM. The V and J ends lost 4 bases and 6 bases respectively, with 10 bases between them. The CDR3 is CASSSPVVQPQHF. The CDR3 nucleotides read TGTGCCAGCAGTTCTCCCGTAGTTCAGCCCCAGCATTTT.

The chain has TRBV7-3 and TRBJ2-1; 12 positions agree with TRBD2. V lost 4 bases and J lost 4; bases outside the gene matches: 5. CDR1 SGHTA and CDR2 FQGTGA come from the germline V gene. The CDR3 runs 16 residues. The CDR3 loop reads CASSSPSGRAYNEQFF. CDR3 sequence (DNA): TGTGCCAGCAGCTCCCCTAGCGGGAGGGCGTACAATGAGCAGTTCTTC.

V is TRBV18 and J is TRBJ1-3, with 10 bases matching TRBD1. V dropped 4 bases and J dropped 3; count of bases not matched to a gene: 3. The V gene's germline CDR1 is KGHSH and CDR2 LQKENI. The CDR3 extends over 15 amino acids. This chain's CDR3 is CASSLDRGLGNTIYF. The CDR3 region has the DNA TGTGCCAGCTCACTTGACAGGGGGCTTGGAAACACCATATATTTT.

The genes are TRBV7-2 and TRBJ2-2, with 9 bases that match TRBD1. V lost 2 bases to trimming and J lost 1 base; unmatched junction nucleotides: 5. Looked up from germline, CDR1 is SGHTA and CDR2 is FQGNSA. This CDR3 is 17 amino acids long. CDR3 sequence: CASSLSGTGMNTGELFF. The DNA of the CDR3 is TGTGCCAGCAGCTTATCCGGGACAGGGATGAACACCGGGGAGCTGTTTTTT. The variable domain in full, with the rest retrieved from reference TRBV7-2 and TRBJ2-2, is GAGVSQSPSNKVTEKGKDVELRCDPISGHTALYWYRQSLGQGLEFLIYFQGNSAPDKSGLPSDRFSAERTGGSVSTLTIQRTQQEDSAVYLCASSLSGTGMNTGELFFGEGSRLTVL.

For the CDR3, the DNA is TGTGCCAGCAGTCCTGGGCAGGGAGGCACTGAAGCTTTCTTT. This gives the protein CASSPGQGGTEAFF. V is TRBV28 and J is TRBJ1-1, with D perhaps TRBD1 (5 bases). The germline CDR1 and CDR2 sequences are MDHEN and SYDVKM. V shed 5 bases and J shed 4 bases, with 14 bases lying between them. The CDR3 has 14 residues.

The CDR3 DNA reads as TGTGCCACGGATTCGAACTATGGCTACACCTTC. It specifies CATDSNYGYTF. The chain links TRBV19 to TRBJ1-2; D ambiguous. This CDR3 is 11 amino acids long. In germline, CDR1 is LNHDA, CDR2 SQIVND (reference sequence). Trimming removed 10 bases from V and 2 bases from J, with 8 bases in between.

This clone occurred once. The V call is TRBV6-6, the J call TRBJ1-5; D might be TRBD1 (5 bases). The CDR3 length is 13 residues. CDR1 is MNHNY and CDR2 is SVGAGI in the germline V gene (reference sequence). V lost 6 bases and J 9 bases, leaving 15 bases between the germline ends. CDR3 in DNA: TGTGCCAGCAGGGACAACGCTGTGGGGCCCCAGCATTTT. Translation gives CASRDNAVGPQHF.

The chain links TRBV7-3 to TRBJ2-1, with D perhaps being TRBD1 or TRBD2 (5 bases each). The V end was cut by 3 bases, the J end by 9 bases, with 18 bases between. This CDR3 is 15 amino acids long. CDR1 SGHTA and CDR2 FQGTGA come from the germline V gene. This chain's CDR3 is CASSLDPGTWGEQFF. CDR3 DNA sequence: TGTGCCAGCAGCTTGGATCCGGGGACCTGGGGTGAGCAGTTCTTC.

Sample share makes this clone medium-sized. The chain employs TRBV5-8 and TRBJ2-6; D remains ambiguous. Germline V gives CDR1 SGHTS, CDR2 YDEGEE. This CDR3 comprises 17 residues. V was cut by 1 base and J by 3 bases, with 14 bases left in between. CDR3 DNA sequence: TGTGCCAGCAGCTTGCAAGCTTCCGTCTATGGGGCCAACGTCCTGACTTTC. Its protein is CASSLQASVYGANVLTF. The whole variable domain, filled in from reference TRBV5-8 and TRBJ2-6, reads EAGVTQSPTHLIKTRGQQATLRCSPISGHTSVYWYQQALGLGLQFLLWYDEGEERNRGNFPPRFSGRQFPNYSSELNVNALELEDSALYLCASSLQASVYGANVLTFGAGSRLTVL.

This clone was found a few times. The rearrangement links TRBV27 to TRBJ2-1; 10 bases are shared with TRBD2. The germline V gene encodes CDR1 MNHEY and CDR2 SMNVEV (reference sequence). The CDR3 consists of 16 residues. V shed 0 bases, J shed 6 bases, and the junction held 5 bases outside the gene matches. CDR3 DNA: TGTGCCAGCAGTTTATCTTTAGCGGGAGGTCGCAATGAGCAGTTCTTC. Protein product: CASSLSLAGGRNEQFF.

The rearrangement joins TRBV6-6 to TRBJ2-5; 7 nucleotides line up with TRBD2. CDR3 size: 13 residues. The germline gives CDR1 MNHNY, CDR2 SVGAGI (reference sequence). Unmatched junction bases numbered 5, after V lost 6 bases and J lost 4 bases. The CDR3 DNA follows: TGTGCCAGCAGCACCGCGGGAGCAGAGACCCAGTACTTC. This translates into CASSTAGAETQYF.

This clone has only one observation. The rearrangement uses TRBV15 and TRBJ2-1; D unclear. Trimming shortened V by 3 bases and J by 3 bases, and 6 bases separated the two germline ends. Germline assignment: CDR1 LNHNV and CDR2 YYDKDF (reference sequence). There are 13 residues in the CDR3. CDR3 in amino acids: CATSSFLYNEQFF. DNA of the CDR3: TGTGCCACCAGCAGCTTCCTCTACAATGAGCAGTTCTTC.

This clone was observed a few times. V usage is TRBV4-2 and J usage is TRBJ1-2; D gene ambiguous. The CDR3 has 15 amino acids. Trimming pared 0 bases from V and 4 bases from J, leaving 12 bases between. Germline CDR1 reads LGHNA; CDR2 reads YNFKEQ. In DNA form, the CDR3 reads TGTGCCAGCAGCCAAGATAGGGCAGTACTCTATGGCTACACCTTC. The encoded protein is CASSQDRAVLYGYTF.

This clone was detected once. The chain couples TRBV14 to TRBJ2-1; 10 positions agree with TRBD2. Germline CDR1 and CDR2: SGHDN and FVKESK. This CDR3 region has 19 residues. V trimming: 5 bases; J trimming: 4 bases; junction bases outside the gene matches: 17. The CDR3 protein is CASSVNAWTSGLLYNEQFF. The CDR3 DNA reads TGTGCCAGCAGCGTTAATGCCTGGACTAGCGGACTACTTTACAATGAGCAGTTCTTC.